Described below is a single T cell receptor (beta chain) sequence and its context. V lost 4 bases, J lost 6 bases, and 14 bases stayed unmatched. This CDR3 has 16 amino acids. The entry originates in a study of blood T cell repertoires in COVID-19. About the research overall: The United States, Italy and Spain were the sources of the acute and convalescent COVID-19 samples.

Methods used by the authors: By means of reference gene primer amplification, nucleated cell counts were estimated. Data came from immunoSEQ multiplex PCR; TCRdb stores just in-frame clones and leaves some out. That table supplies the V and J calls and clone size; D and trimming were determined from the DNA. The table lists around 140,000 clones, about 87% of them singletons. The chain joins TRBV5-3 to TRBJ2-7; 9 nucleotides align to TRBD1. TRBV5-3 carries the ORF label, with uncertain function. The specimen was peripheral blood. This TCR was sampled from a woman aged 45-65 years with acute or convalescent COVID-19. The CDR3 is CARSPTNRDRVTEQYF. CDR3 bases: TGTGCCAGAAGCCCGACCAACAGGGACAGGGTGACCGAGCAGTACTTC.